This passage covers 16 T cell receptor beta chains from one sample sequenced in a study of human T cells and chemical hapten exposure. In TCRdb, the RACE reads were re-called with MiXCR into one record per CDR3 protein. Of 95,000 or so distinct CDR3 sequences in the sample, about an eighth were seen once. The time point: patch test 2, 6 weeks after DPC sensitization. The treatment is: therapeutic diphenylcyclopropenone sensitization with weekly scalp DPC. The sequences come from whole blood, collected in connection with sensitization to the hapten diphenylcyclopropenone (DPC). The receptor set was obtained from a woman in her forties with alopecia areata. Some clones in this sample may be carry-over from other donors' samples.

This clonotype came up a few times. The CDR3 DNA sequence: TGCAGTGCAGGCGCGGGGGGATTCCAAGAGACCCAGTACTTC. Translation gives CSAGAGGFQETQYF. This rearrangement joins TRBV20-1 to TRBJ2-5, with 8 positions matching TRBD2. The CDR3 has 14 residues. Unmatched junction bases numbered 7, after V lost 6 bases and J lost 1 base. The germline V gene encodes CDR1 DFQATT and CDR2 SNEGSKA (reference sequence).

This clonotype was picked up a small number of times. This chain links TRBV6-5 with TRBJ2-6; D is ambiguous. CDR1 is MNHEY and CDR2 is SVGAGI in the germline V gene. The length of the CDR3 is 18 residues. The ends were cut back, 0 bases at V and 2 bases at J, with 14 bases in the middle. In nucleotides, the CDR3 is TGTGCCAGCAGTTACTCATCTCCGTCCGTAGCTGGGGCCAACGTCCTGACTTTC. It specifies CASSYSSPSVAGANVLTF.

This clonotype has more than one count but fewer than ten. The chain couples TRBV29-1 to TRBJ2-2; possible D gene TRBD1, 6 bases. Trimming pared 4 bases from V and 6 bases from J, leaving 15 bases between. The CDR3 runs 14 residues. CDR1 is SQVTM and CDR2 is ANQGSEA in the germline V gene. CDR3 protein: CSVVLQGWAGELFF. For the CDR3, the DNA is TGCAGCGTTGTGCTCCAGGGGTGGGCCGGGGAGCTGTTTTTT.

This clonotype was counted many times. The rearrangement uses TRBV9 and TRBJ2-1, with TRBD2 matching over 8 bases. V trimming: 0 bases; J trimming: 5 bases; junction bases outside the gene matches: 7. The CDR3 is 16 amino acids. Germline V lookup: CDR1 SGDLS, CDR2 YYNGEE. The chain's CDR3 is CASSVAPGREDNEQFF. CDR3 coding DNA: TGTGCCAGCAGCGTAGCGCCAGGGCGGGAGGACAATGAGCAGTTCTTC.

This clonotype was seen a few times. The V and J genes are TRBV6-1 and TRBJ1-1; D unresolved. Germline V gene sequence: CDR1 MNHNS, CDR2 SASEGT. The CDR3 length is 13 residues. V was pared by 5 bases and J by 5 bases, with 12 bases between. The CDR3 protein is CASSPSLQTEAFF. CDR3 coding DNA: TGTGCCAGCAGTCCAAGCCTACAAACTGAAGCTTTCTTT.

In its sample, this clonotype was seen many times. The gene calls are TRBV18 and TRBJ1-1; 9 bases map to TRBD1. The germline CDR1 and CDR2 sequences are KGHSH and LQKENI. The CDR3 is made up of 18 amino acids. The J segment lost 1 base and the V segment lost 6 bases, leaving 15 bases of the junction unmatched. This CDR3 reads CASSSLQGARDKNTEAFF. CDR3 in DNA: TGTGCCAGCTCGTCACTACAGGGGGCTCGGGACAAGAACACTGAAGCTTTCTTT.

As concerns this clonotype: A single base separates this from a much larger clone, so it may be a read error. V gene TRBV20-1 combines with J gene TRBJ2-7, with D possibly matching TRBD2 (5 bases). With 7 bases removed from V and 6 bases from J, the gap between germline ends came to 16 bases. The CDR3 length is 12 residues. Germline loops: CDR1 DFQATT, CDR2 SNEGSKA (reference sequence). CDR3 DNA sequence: TGCAGTGGGACCGGACTGACCTTCGAGCAGTACTTC. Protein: CSGTGLTFEQYF.

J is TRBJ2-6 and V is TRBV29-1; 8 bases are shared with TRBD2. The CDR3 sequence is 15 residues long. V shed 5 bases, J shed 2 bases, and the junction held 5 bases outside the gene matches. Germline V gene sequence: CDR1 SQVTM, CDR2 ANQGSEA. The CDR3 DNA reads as TGCAGCGTTTCCGGGACTAGAACTGGGGCCAACGTCCTGACTTTC. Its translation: CSVSGTRTGANVLTF.

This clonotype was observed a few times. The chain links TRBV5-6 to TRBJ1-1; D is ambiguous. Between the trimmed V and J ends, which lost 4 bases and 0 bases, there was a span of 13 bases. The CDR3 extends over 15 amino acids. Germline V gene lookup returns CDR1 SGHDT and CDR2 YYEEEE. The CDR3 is CASSLSPILNTEAFF. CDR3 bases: TGTGCCAGCAGCCTGAGTCCCATATTGAACACTGAAGCTTTCTTT.

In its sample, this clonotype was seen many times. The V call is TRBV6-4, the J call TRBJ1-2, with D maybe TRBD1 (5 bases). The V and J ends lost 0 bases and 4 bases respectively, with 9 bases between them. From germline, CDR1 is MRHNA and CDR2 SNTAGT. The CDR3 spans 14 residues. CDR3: CASSDSAGPYGYTF. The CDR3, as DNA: TGTGCCAGCAGTGACTCGGCAGGGCCCTATGGCTACACCTTC.

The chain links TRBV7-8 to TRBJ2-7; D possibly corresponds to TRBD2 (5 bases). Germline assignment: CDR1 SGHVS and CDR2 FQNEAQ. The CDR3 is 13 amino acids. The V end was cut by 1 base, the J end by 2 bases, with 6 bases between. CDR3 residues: CASSLGETYEQYF. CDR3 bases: TGTGCCAGCAGCTTAGGGGAGACCTACGAGCAGTACTTC.

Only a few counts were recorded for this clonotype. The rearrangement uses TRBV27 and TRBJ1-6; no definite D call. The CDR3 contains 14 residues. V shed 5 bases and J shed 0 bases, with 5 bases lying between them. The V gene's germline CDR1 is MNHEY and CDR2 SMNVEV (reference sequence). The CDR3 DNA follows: TGTGCCAGCAGTGTTAGCTCCTATAATTCACCCCTCCACTTT. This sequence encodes CASSVSSYNSPLHF.

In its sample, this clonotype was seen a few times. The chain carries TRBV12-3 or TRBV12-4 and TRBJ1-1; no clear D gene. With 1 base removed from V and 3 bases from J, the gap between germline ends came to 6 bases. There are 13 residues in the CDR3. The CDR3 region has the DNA TGTGCCAGCAGTTTAGAGGGTCACACTGAAGCTTTCTTT. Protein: CASSLEGHTEAFF.

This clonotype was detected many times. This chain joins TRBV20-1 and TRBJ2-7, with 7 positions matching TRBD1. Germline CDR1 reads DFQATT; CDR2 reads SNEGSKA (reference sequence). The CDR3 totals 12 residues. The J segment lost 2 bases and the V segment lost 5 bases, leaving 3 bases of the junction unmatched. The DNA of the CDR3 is TGCAGTGCTCGACAGGGCCCCTACGAGCAGTACTTC. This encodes CSARQGPYEQYF.

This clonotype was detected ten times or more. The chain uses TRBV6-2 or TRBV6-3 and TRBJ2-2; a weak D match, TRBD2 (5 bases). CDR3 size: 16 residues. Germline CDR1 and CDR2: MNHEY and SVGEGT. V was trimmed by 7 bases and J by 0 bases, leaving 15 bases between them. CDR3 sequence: CASKTRRSANTGELFF. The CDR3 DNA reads TGTGCCAGCAAAACTAGGAGGAGCGCGAACACCGGGGAGCTGTTTTTT.

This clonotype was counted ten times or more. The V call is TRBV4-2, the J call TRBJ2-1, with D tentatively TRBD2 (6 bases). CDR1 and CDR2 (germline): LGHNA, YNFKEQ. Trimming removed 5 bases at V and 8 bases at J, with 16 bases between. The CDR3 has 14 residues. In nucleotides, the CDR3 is TGTGCCAGCAGCGACGCCGGGAGCCGAGATGAGCAGTTCTTC. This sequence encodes CASSDAGSRDEQFF.